There are a few counts of the clone carrying this T cell receptor beta chain. The data originate from a study of T-cell memory formation after mild COVID-19. The overall study: There were largely donor-specific TCR clusters.

The CDR3 contains 15 residues. Losses at the gene ends were 3 bases for V and 4 bases for J; bases not matched to a gene: 8. CDR1 is LNHNV, CDR2 YYDKDF, per germline (reference sequence). TCRdb reprocessed the 5' RACE reads with MiXCR, giving one entry per CDR3 protein. Of about 190,000 distinct CDR3 sequences listed, about a fifth were seen once; the top ten hold 23%. This TCR derives from an adult woman who had mild COVID-19 (a few samples of this study predate the infection). Cell type and time point are not known. This sequence joins TRBV15 and TRBJ2-7; 8 bases are a match to TRBD1. Sequenced input: PBMCs or a T cell subset sorted from them (not recorded which). The CDR3 DNA reads TGTGCCACCAGCAGCTCTCAGGGGGCCGTTTACGAGCAGTACTTC. Amino acids: CATSSSQGAVYEQYF.